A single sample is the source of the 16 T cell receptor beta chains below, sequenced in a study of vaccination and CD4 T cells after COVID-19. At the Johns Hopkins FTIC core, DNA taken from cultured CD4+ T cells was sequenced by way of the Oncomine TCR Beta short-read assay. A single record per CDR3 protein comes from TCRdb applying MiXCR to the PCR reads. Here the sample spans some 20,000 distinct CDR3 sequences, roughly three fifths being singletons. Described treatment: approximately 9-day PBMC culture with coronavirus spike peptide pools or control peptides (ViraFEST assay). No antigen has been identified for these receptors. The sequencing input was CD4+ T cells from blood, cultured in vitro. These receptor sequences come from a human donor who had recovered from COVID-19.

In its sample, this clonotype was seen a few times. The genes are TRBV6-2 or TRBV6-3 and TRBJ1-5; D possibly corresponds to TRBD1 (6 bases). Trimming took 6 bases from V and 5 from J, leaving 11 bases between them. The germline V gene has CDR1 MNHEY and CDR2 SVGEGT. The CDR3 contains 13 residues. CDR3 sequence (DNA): TGTGCCAGCAGATTAAACAGGGATCAGCCCCAGCATTTT. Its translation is CASRLNRDQPQHF.

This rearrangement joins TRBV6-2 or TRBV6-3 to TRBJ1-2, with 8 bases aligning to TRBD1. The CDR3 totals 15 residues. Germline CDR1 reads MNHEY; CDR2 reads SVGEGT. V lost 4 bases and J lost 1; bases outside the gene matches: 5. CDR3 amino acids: CASSSLDRVNYGYTF. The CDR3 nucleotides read TGTGCCAGCAGTTCCCTGGACAGGGTTAACTATGGCTACACCTTC.

CDR3 sequence reads: CASSWGQRDGYTF. CDR3 DNA sequence: TGTGCCAGCAGTTGGGGACAGCGGGATGGCTACACCTTC. The chain links TRBV12-3 or TRBV12-4 to TRBJ1-2, with 7 bases aligning to TRBD1. The CDR3 has 13 amino acids. Trimming at V came to 4 bases and at J to 6 bases, leaving 5 bases not matched to a gene.

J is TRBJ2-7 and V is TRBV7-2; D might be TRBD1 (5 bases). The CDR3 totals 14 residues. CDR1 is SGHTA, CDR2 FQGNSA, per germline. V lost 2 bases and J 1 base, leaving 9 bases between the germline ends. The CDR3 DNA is TGTGCCAGCAGCTTATGGGCAGGGTCCTACGAGCAGTACTTC. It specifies CASSLWAGSYEQYF.

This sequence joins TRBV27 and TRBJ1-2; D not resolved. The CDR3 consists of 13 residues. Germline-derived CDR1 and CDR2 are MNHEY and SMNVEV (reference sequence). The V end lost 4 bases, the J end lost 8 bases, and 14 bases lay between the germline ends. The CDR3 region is CASSSIDQRGYTF. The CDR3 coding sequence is TGTGCCAGCAGTTCCATCGACCAAAGGGGCTACACCTTC.

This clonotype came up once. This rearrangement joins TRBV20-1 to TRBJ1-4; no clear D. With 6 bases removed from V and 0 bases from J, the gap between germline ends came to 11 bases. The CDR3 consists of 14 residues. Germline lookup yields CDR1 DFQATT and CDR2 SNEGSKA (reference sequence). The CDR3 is CSAPSWPTNEKLFF. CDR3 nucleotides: TGCAGTGCCCCTAGTTGGCCAACTAATGAAAAACTGTTTTTT.

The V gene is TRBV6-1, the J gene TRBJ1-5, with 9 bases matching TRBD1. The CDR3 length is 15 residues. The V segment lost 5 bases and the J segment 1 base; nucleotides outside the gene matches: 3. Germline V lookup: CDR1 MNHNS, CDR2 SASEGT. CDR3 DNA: TGTGCCAGCAGTCCGGACAGGGGCAGCAATCAGCCCCAGCATTTT. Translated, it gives CASSPDRGSNQPQHF.

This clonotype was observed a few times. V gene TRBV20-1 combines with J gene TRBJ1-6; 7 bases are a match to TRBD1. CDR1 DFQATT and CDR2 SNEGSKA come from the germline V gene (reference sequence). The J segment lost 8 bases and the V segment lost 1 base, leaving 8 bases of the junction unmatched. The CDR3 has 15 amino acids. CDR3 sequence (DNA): TGCAGTGCTAGAGGAGGGGGACAGTTTGATTCACCCCTCCACTTT. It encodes CSARGGGQFDSPLHF.

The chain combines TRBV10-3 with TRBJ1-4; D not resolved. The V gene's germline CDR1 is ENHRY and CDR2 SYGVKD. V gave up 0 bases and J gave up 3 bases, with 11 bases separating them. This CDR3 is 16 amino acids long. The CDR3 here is CAISESSKGSNEKLFF. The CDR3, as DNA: TGTGCCATCAGTGAGTCGAGCAAGGGATCTAATGAAAAACTGTTTTTT.

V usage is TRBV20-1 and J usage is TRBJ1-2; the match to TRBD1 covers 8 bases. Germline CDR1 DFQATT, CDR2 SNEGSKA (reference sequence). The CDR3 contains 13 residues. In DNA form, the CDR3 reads TGCAGCGGGGGCGGACAGGGATTAACAGGCTACACCTTC. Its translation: CSGGGQGLTGYTF.

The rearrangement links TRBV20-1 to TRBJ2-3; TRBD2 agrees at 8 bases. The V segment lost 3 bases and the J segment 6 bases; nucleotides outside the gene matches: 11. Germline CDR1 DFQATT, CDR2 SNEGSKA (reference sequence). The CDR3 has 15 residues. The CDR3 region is CSASPAGGTWDTQYF. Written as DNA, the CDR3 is TGCAGTGCTAGTCCGGCGGGGGGTACGTGGGATACGCAGTATTTT.

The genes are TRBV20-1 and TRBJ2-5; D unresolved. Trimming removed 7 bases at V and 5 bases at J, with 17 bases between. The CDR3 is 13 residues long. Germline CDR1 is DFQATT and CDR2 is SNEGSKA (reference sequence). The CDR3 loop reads CSEQTSFWETQYF. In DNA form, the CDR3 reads TGCAGTGAACAGACGTCTTTCTGGGAGACCCAGTACTTC.

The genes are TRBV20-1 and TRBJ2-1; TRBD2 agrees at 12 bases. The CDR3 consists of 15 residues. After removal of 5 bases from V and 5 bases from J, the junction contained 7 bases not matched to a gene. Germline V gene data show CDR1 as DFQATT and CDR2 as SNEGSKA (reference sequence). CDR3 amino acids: CSAYPSGRANNEQFF. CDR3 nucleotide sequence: TGCAGTGCTTACCCTAGCGGGAGGGCCAACAATGAGCAGTTCTTC.

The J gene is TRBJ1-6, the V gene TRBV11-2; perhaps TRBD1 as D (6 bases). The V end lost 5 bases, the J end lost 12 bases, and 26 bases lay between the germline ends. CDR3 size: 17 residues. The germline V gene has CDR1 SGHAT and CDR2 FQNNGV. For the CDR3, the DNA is TGTGCCAGCAGCCCATTGGGGGCGGGGACACCCCCCCAACCCCTCCACTTT. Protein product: CASSPLGAGTPPQPLHF.

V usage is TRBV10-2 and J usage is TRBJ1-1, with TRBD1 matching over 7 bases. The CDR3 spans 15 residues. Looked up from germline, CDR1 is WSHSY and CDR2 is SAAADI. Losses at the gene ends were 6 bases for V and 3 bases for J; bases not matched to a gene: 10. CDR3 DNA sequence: TGCGCCAGCAGGGGCGACAGGGTGAGGGACACTGAAGCTTTCTTT. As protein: CASRGDRVRDTEAFF.

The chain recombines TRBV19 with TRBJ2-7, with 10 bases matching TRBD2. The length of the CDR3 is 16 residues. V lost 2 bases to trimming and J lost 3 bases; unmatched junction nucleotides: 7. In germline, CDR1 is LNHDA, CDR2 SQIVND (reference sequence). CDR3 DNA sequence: TGTGCCAGTAGTATACGATATCCTAGCGGGGGCTACGAGCAGTACTTC. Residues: CASSIRYPSGGYEQYF. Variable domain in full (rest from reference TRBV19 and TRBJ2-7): DGGITQSPKYLFRKEGQNVTLSCEQNLNHDAMYWYRQDPGQGLRLIYYSQIVNDFQKGDIAEGYSVSREKKESFPLTVTSAQKNPTAFYLCASSIRYPSGGYEQYFGPGTRLTVT.